This TCR beta chain was profiled in a study of blood T cells in healthy people across ages. Findings and limits, study-wide: Diversity figures derived from one million T cells were judged to underestimate the true value. Roughly linear age-related decline in beta diversity appeared, significant by age 40.

This clonotype was found a few times. Its cognate antigen is unknown. One junction end does not reproduce the germline sequence, and a read error may be involved. There are 15 residues in the CDR3. Germline V lookup: CDR1 SGHRS, CDR2 YFSETQ. The authors ran a second PCR of 7 to 11 cycles using a sample-barcoded 5' primer and a J-beta primer mix. MiXCR was run by TCRdb on the 5' RACE reads, yielding one entry per CDR3 protein. The profile shows hundreds of thousands of distinct CDR3 sequences, about a fifth of them singletons. The sequence derives from a man aged 65 to 85 in good health. Sequenced input: blood. The V and J genes are TRBV5-1 and TRBJ1-1; TRBD1 agrees at 9 bases. The CDR3 loop is CASNLETGGVGEAFF. Written as DNA, the CDR3 is TGCGCCAGCAACTTGGAGACAGGGGGGGTCGGCGAAGCTTTCTTT.